This T cell receptor beta chain is from a study of T cell responses to AZD1222 COVID-19 vaccine. Only in-frame clones appear in the TCRdb table, and some are missing; sequencing was by immunoSEQ multiplex PCR. Of 110,000 or so clones in the sample, under 95% are singletons; the top ten hold roughly 5.7%. Study results and caveats: Sampled repertoires all dated from after the peak T cell response. Targets within unmutated variant regions were reportedly found for nearly half of spike-specific TCRs. Possibly, clonal diversity was underestimated; donors were largely white British and included more females.

Details on this clone: Its specificity is unknown.

The CDR3 length is 22 residues. Looked up from germline, CDR1 is MDHEN and CDR2 is SYDVKM. V dropped 5 bases and J dropped 3; count of bases not matched to a gene: 21. The chain has TRBV28 and TRBJ2-1, with TRBD2 identical over 14 bases. The TCR sequence derives from an adult in good health. The sample in question was peripheral blood, obtained on day 0 of AZD1222 vaccination. The CDR3 reads CASSPTQHRGLAGGILYNEQFF. The CDR3, as DNA: TGTGCCAGCAGTCCGACGCAGCACCGAGGACTAGCGGGAGGTATTCTCTACAATGAGCAGTTCTTC.